The 17 T cell receptor beta chains below all came from one sample that was sequenced in a study of T cell repertoires in cytomegalovirus infection. No antigen is known for these receptors. TCRdb recomputed calls from the reads with MiXCR, one row per CDR3 protein. The profile shows around 71,000 distinct CDR3 sequences, 20% of them singletons. This sample comprised CD8+ T cells from cultured PBMCs, obtained from culture after CMV antigen stimulation. The receptors originated from a human donor in good health (CMV status not recorded). Some clones in this sample may be carry-over from other donors' samples.

The genes are TRBV19 and TRBJ2-5, with 10 bases fitting TRBD1. Trimming removed 5 bases from V and 4 bases from J; junction bases left unmatched: 7. The CDR3 totals 15 residues. Germline loops: CDR1 LNHDA, CDR2 SQIVND (reference sequence). CDR3 DNA: TGTGCCAGTAGTGTGGGGACAGGGGCGGTAGAGACCCAGTACTTC. This translates into CASSVGTGAVETQYF.

This clonotype was observed a handful of times. The CDR3: CASSSPPSSRDTQYF. The CDR3 bases are TGTGCCAGCAGCTCACCGCCTAGCTCGCGAGATACGCAGTATTTT. The chain links TRBV7-9 to TRBJ2-3; tentatively, D is TRBD2 (5 bases). This CDR3 has 15 residues. CDR1 and CDR2 (germline): SEHNR, FQNEAQ (reference sequence). Between the trimmed V and J ends, which lost 4 bases and 5 bases, there was a span of 16 bases.

The V call is TRBV7-9, the J call TRBJ1-3; TRBD1 matches at 7 bases. Germline CDR1 is SEHNR and CDR2 is FQNEAQ (reference sequence). Losses at the gene ends were 5 bases for V and 4 bases for J; bases not matched to a gene: 8. This CDR3 is 15 amino acids long. The CDR3 loop reads CASSRGQDLGNTIYF. The CDR3, as DNA: TGTGCCAGCAGCCGTGGACAGGATCTAGGAAACACCATATATTTT.

The J gene is TRBJ1-1, the V gene TRBV14; D is uncertain. Trimming shortened V by 0 bases and J by 6 bases, and 5 bases separated the two germline ends. CDR1 SGHDN and CDR2 FVKESK come from the germline V gene. The CDR3 extends over 12 amino acids. The CDR3 loop is CASSQDPPEAFF. CDR3 nucleotide sequence: TGTGCCAGCAGCCAAGATCCCCCTGAAGCTTTCTTT. Based on the CDR3 plus reference TRBV14 and TRBJ1-1, the full variable domain is EAGVTQFPSHSVIEKGQTVTLRCDPISGHDNLYWYRRVMGKEIKFLLHFVKESKQDESGMPNNRFLAERTGGTYSTLKVQPAELEDSGVYFCASSQDPPEAFFGQGTRLTVV.

The rearrangement joins TRBV7-9 to TRBJ2-1; 8 bases match TRBD2. The junction had 8 bases not matched to a gene; V was cut back by 1 base and J by 15 bases. The germline V gene encodes CDR1 SEHNR and CDR2 FQNEAQ (reference sequence). This CDR3 is 13 amino acids long. CDR3 protein: CASSLVSAGGRFF. The CDR3 DNA is TGTGCCAGCAGCTTAGTCTCGGCGGGGGGAAGGTTCTTC.

The chain combines TRBV7-2 with TRBJ2-7, with D perhaps matching TRBD1 (5 bases). CDR1 and CDR2 (germline): SGHTA, FQGNSA. V was pared by 2 bases and J by 1 base, with 24 bases between. This CDR3 spans 19 amino acids. The CDR3, as DNA: TGTGCCAGCAGCTTAAATTACTGGACACCAAATTTCAGTTCCTACGAGCAGTACTTC. It encodes CASSLNYWTPNFSSYEQYF.

This clonotype was detected a few times. V is TRBV28 and J is TRBJ1-3, with D possibly TRBD1 on 5 matching bases. There are 15 residues in the CDR3. The germline V gene encodes CDR1 MDHEN and CDR2 SYDVKM. Trimming took 5 bases from V and 2 from J, leaving 13 bases between them. CDR3 region: CASSGDSSPGNTIYF. CDR3 nucleotide sequence: TGTGCCAGCAGTGGGGACTCTAGCCCTGGAAACACCATATATTTT. Based on the CDR3 plus reference TRBV28 and TRBJ1-3, the full variable domain is DVKVTQSSRYLVKRTGEKVFLECVQDMDHENMFWYRQDPGLGLRLIYFSYDVKMKEKGDIPEGYSVSREKKERFSLILESASTNQTSMYLCASSGDSSPGNTIYFGEGSWLTVV.

This clonotype came up a few times. This chain links TRBV11-2 with TRBJ1-5; 7 bases fit TRBD1. CDR3 length equals 11 residues. Germline V gene sequence: CDR1 SGHAT, CDR2 FQNNGV. J gave up 9 bases and V 5 bases, and 1 base lay outside the gene matches. DNA of the CDR3: TGTGCCAGCAGCCCAGGGGGGCCCCAGCATTTT. It encodes CASSPGGPQHF.

V gene TRBV7-6 combines with J gene TRBJ1-2; D possibly corresponds to TRBD1 (6 bases). Germline V gene sequence: CDR1 SGHVS, CDR2 FNYEAQ. The CDR3 loop spans 15 amino acids. Trimming took off 4 bases at V and 7 bases at J, with 19 bases between the two ends. The CDR3 DNA is TGTGCCAGCAGCTCTATATCACAGGGACCCATTGGCTACACCTTC. Translating gives CASSSISQGPIGYTF.

The chain recombines TRBV7-2 with TRBJ2-5, with TRBD2 matching over 14 bases. This CDR3 comprises 18 residues. The J segment lost 4 bases and the V segment lost 4 bases, leaving 11 bases of the junction unmatched. Germline V gene sequence: CDR1 SGHTA, CDR2 FQGNSA. As DNA, the CDR3 is TGTGCCAGCAGCTCTGGGACTAGCGGGGGCGGTTGGCGAGAGACCCAGTACTTC. It codes for CASSSGTSGGGWRETQYF.

This chain links TRBV7-9 with TRBJ2-6; D is uncertain. Germline CDR1 and CDR2: SEHNR and FQNEAQ (reference sequence). The CDR3 covers 14 residues. V dropped 5 bases and J dropped 0 bases, with 5 bases sitting between them. CDR3 sequence: CASSPASGANVLTF. The DNA for the CDR3 is TGTGCCAGCAGCCCGGCCTCTGGGGCCAACGTCCTGACTTTC. The complete variable domain, with remaining parts taken from reference TRBV7-9 and TRBJ2-6, reads DTGVSQNPRHKITKRGQNVTFRCDPISEHNRLYWYRQTLGQGPEFLTYFQNEAQLEKSRLLSDRFSAERPKGSFSTLEIQRTEQGDSAMYLCASSPASGANVLTFGAGSRLTVL.

This chain connects TRBV11-2 to TRBJ1-4; no definite D call. The V gene's germline CDR1 is SGHAT and CDR2 FQNNGV. The CDR3 is 12 residues long. Trimming cost V 2 bases and J 4 bases, with 2 bases left between them. CDR3 region: CASSLFNEKLFF. For the CDR3, the DNA is TGTGCCAGCAGCTTATTTAATGAAAAACTGTTTTTT.

This chain uses TRBV7-9 with TRBJ1-3; D gene unclear. The germline V gene has CDR1 SEHNR and CDR2 FQNEAQ (reference sequence). Deletions cut 5 bases from V and 0 bases from J, with 11 bases between. The CDR3 runs 15 residues. For the CDR3, the DNA is TGTGCCAGCAGCCAAGGGCGGAGCTCTGGAAACACCATATATTTT. Its protein product is CASSQGRSSGNTIYF.

This clonotype was observed a few times. J is TRBJ2-7 and V is TRBV7-8; D gene ambiguous. CDR1 and CDR2 from the germline V gene are SGHVS and FQNEAQ. V was shortened by 3 bases and J by 2 bases, with 5 bases between the two germline ends. The CDR3 length is 12 residues. The CDR3 loop is CASSLFTYEQYF. In nucleotides, the CDR3 is TGTGCCAGCAGCTTGTTCACCTACGAGCAGTACTTC.

V gene TRBV7-9 combines with J gene TRBJ1-1; 8 bases fit TRBD1. V dropped 5 bases and J dropped 10; count of bases not matched to a gene: 9. The CDR3 is made up of 13 amino acids. CDR1 is SEHNR and CDR2 is FQNEAQ in the germline V gene (reference sequence). The CDR3 loop reads CASSPQGEAVAFF. CDR3 DNA: TGTGCCAGCAGCCCACAGGGGGAGGCTGTAGCTTTCTTT.

The chain uses TRBV7-9 and TRBJ1-5; no firm D call. CDR1 and CDR2 from the germline V gene are SEHNR and FQNEAQ (reference sequence). The CDR3 has 14 residues. The ends were cut back, 5 bases at V and 2 bases at J, with 10 bases in the middle. CDR3 nucleotide sequence: TGTGCCAGCAGCACGTCGGGCGGCAATCAGCCCCAGCATTTT. This sequence encodes CASSTSGGNQPQHF.

J is TRBJ1-3 and V is TRBV2, with D hard to call. The CDR3 runs 14 residues. Trimming left V 6 bases short and J 6 bases short, with 15 bases between. Germline V gene lookup returns CDR1 SNHLY and CDR2 FYNNEI. The DNA for the CDR3 is TGTGCCAGCAGCGATAGCATCCTTCAAAACACCATATATTTT. Encoded protein: CASSDSILQNTIYF.